These T cell receptor beta chains were read from a single sample in a study of regulatory T cells in long-lasting Graves disease. TCRdb reprocessed the multiplex PCR reads via MiXCR and lists one record per CDR3 protein. Of about 330,000 distinct CDR3 sequences in the sample, 15% to 20% were seen once. A further study also used this sample, focusing on T cells in Graves' hyperthyroidism and ophthalmopathy.

Material: peripheral blood mononuclear cells (PBMCs), obtained at new diagnosis, from a patient treated with antithyroid drugs. These receptors all stem from a woman aged 18 to 35 with Graves disease. Both conserved end residues are part of each CDR3. D genes are given only for firm matches. Clone size is shown for a subset of rows, as once, few, many or a class of expanded clone.

v_call: TRBV10-3; d_call: -; j_call: TRBJ1-6; clone_size: few; cdr3_nt: TGTGCCATCAGTGATCGGGGTAAAGATTCACCCCTCCACTTT; cdr3_aa: CAISDRGKDSPLHF
v_call: TRBV7-9; d_call: -; j_call: TRBJ1-5; clone_size: few; cdr3_nt: TGTGCCAGCAGCAACCGGGATAATCAGCCCCAGCATTTT; cdr3_aa: CASSNRDNQPQHF
v_call: TRBV7-7; d_call: -; j_call: TRBJ2-1; clone_size: -; cdr3_nt: TGTGCTAGCAGCTTAGCCCCCTCGAGTAGGGGGATAGCGGTCAATGAGCAGTTCTTC; cdr3_aa: CASSLAPSSRGIAVNEQFF
v_call: TRBV28; d_call: -; j_call: TRBJ1-2; clone_size: many; cdr3_nt: TGTGCCAGCAGTTTCGGTACTATTGCTAACTATGGCTACACCTTC; cdr3_aa: CASSFGTIANYGYTF
v_call: TRBV29-1; d_call: -; j_call: TRBJ1-1; clone_size: many; cdr3_nt: TGCAGCGGCGGCCAGGGAGGGGGTGAAGCTTTCTTT; cdr3_aa: CSGGQGGGEAFF
v_call: TRBV9; d_call: -; j_call: TRBJ2-2; clone_size: -; cdr3_nt: TGTGCCAGCAGCGTAGGAGGTCAGGGGGAGCTGTTTTTT; cdr3_aa: CASSVGGQGELFF
v_call: TRBV5-1; d_call: -; j_call: TRBJ2-1; clone_size: many; cdr3_nt: TGCGCCAGCAGCATCCGTACAGGGCCCCCCTACAATGAGCAGTTCTTC; cdr3_aa: CASSIRTGPPYNEQFF
v_call: TRBV20-1; d_call: TRBD1; j_call: TRBJ2-5; clone_size: many; cdr3_nt: TGCAGTGCTAGCCACAGGGGGAGTTTTAGAGAGACCCAGTACTTC; cdr3_aa: CSASHRGSFRETQYF
v_call: TRBV5-5; d_call: -; j_call: TRBJ1-5; clone_size: many; cdr3_nt: TGTGCCAGCAGCTTACGTTACAGCTATAGCAATCAGCCCCAGCATTTT; cdr3_aa: CASSLRYSYSNQPQHF
v_call: TRBV6-1; d_call: -; j_call: TRBJ2-1; clone_size: -; cdr3_nt: TGTGCCAGCAGTACCCCCCCGGCAGGGGGGGATGAGCAGTTCTTC; cdr3_aa: CASSTPPAGGDEQFF
v_call: TRBV5-1; d_call: -; j_call: TRBJ1-5; clone_size: many; cdr3_nt: TGCGCCAGCAGCATTGGGACGGGAGGCAATCAGCCCCAGCATTTT; cdr3_aa: CASSIGTGGNQPQHF
v_call: TRBV28; d_call: -; j_call: TRBJ1-1; clone_size: many; cdr3_nt: TGTGCCAGCAGTCTACGGACAGATGAAGCTTTCTTT; cdr3_aa: CASSLRTDEAFF
v_call: TRBV7-8; d_call: -; j_call: TRBJ2-7; clone_size: -; cdr3_nt: TGTGCCAGCGGCGTACACCGGGACGGACCCTACGAGCAGTACTTC; cdr3_aa: CASGVHRDGPYEQYF
v_call: TRBV5-1; d_call: -; j_call: TRBJ1-3; clone_size: -; cdr3_nt: TGCGCCAGCAAGAAGGGGGGCAGTGGAAACACCATATATTTT; cdr3_aa: CASKKGGSGNTIYF
v_call: TRBV29-1; d_call: TRBD1; j_call: TRBJ2-2; clone_size: few; cdr3_nt: TGCAGCGCCCGGGACAGCTTTACCGGGGAGCTGTTTTTT; cdr3_aa: CSARDSFTGELFF
v_call: TRBV20-1; d_call: TRBD2; j_call: TRBJ2-7; clone_size: many; cdr3_nt: TGCAGTGCTAGAGCGGGGACTAGTCTCTACGAGCAGTACTTC; cdr3_aa: CSARAGTSLYEQYF
v_call: TRBV20-1; d_call: -; j_call: TRBJ2-2; clone_size: few; cdr3_nt: TGCAGTGCGTATCCGGGACACAACACCGGGGAGCTGTTTTTT; cdr3_aa: CSAYPGHNTGELFF
v_call: TRBV13; d_call: -; j_call: TRBJ2-7; clone_size: -; cdr3_nt: TGTGCCAGCAGCCCGCAGGGGGAGGAAAGCTCCTACGAGCAGTACTTC; cdr3_aa: CASSPQGEESSYEQYF
v_call: TRBV7-9; d_call: -; j_call: TRBJ2-7; clone_size: many; cdr3_nt: TGTGCCAGCAGCATGGCTAGCGCCACCTACGAGCAGTACTTC; cdr3_aa: CASSMASATYEQYF
v_call: TRBV7-3; d_call: TRBD2; j_call: TRBJ2-1; clone_size: -; cdr3_nt: TGTGCCAGCAGCGCCGGGACTAGCGGGGGCCATGAGCAGTTCTTC; cdr3_aa: CASSAGTSGGHEQFF
v_call: TRBV4-1; d_call: TRBD2; j_call: TRBJ2-1; clone_size: few; cdr3_nt: TGCGCCAGCAGCCAAGAAGGTTGGGGTACTACTAGCGGGCGTTTCAATGAGCAGTTCTTC; cdr3_aa: CASSQEGWGTTSGRFNEQFF
v_call: TRBV24-1; d_call: TRBD1; j_call: TRBJ2-2; clone_size: -; cdr3_nt: TGTGCCACCAGTGATCGGACAGGGGGCCCTATATCCGGGGAGCTGTTTTTT; cdr3_aa: CATSDRTGGPISGELFF
v_call: TRBV5-1; d_call: TRBD1; j_call: TRBJ2-7; clone_size: many; cdr3_nt: TGCGCCAGCAGCTTGCCTCACGGGACAGCCAGCTACGAGCAGTACTTC; cdr3_aa: CASSLPHGTASYEQYF
v_call: TRBV11-2; d_call: -; j_call: TRBJ2-2; clone_size: -; cdr3_nt: TGTGCCAGCAGCTTAAGGGGGAGGGTCGGGGAGCTGTTTTTT; cdr3_aa: CASSLRGRVGELFF
v_call: TRBV9; d_call: TRBD1; j_call: TRBJ1-2; clone_size: few; cdr3_nt: TGTGCCAGCAGCTTTAGACAGGGAGCGACGCTAGATGGCTACACCTTC; cdr3_aa: CASSFRQGATLDGYTF
v_call: TRBV6-5; d_call: -; j_call: TRBJ2-7; clone_size: many; cdr3_nt: TGTGCCAGCAGTTACGGACAGATCTCCTACGAGCAGTACTTC; cdr3_aa: CASSYGQISYEQYF
v_call: TRBV20-1; d_call: TRBD2; j_call: TRBJ2-7; clone_size: many; cdr3_nt: TGCAGTGCTAGACCTCCGGGACTAGCCTACGAGCAGTACTTC; cdr3_aa: CSARPPGLAYEQYF
v_call: TRBV19; d_call: -; j_call: TRBJ2-7; clone_size: few; cdr3_nt: TGTGCCAGTAGTAAAGCGCCGGCCTACGAGCAGTACTTC; cdr3_aa: CASSKAPAYEQYF